This T cell receptor beta chain was retrieved from a study of CD4+ T cells in melanoma. Note on this clone: Its target is not known. This sample also contains other DNA sequences that code for the same CDR3.

General study results and limits: CD8+ T cell, macrophage and B cell function reportedly correlated with neoantigen-specific CD4+ T cells. Diverse differentiation states were reported for melanoma neoantigen-specific CD4+ T cells.

Germline values: CDR1 SGHNT, CDR2 YYREEE (reference sequence). This CDR3 contains 14 residues. V lost 0 bases and J 4 bases, leaving 10 bases between the germline ends. TCRdb's table, derived via immunoSEQ multiplex PCR, lists solely in-frame clones and lacks some. The sample includes 7,500 to 9,500 clones, approximately 70% of them seen just once. The sequencing sample was made of cells from a culture (not recorded whether cultured in vitro). The V call is TRBV5-4, the J call TRBJ2-5, with no clear D. The sequence came from a human donor with melanoma. The CDR3 protein is CASSLAGVGETQYF. The CDR3 DNA sequence: TGTGCCAGCAGCTTGGCCGGAGTGGGAGAGACCCAGTACTTC. Based on the CDR3 plus reference TRBV5-4 and TRBJ2-5, the full variable domain is ETGVTQSPTHLIKTRGQQVTLRCSSQSGHNTVSWYQQALGQGPQFIFQYYREEENGRGNFPPRFSGLQFPNYSSELNVNALELDDSALYLCASSLAGVGETQYFGPGTRLLVL.